One TCR beta chain is described in this entry. Its cognate antigen is unknown. J gave up 6 bases and V 4 bases, and 10 bases lay outside the gene matches. The CDR3 runs to 14 residues. Germline values: CDR1 DFQATT, CDR2 SNEGSKA (reference sequence). Reverse transcription used roughly 0.5 to 1 ug RNA and random hexamers. One entry per CDR3 protein results from TCRdb running MiXCR on the immunoSEQ multiplex PCR reads. The top ten clones hold over 0.09% of a sample with over 130,000 distinct CDR3 sequences, about 95% of them seen once. The sample comes from a study of CD8 T cells in Susac syndrome. Notes on the study in general: The relatively small number of individuals in the TCR sequencing and HLA analysis was acknowledged by the study.

V and J are TRBV20-1 and TRBJ1-2; 8 positions match TRBD1. This clonotype was sampled from a human donor with multiple sclerosis. Sequenced sample: CD4+ T cells from PBMCs. CDR3 in amino acids: CSATNPRGRDGYTF. CDR3 nucleotide sequence: TGCAGTGCTACAAACCCCAGGGGGCGAGATGGCTACACCTTC.